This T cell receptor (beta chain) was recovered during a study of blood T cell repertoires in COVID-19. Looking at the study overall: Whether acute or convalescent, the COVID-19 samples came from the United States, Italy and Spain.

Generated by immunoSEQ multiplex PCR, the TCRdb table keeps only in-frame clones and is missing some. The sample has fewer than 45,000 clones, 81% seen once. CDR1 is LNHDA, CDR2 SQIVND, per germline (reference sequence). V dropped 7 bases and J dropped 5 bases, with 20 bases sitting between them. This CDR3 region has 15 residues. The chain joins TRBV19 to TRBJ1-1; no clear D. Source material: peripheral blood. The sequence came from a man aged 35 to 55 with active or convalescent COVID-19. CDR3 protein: CASTHPWSSHTEAFF. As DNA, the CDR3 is TGTGCCAGTACCCATCCTTGGAGTTCTCATACTGAAGCTTTCTTT.